The 25 T cell receptor beta chains below come from one sample, sequenced in a study of blood T cell repertoires in COVID-19. Using immunoSEQ multiplex PCR, the repertoire was profiled, and TCRdb retains in-frame clones only, with some absent. Of 200,000 to 250,000 clones in the sample, roughly 86% were seen once. The sample consisted of peripheral blood. These receptors originate from a woman aged 60 to 75 with acute or convalescent COVID-19.

This chain uses TRBV9 with TRBJ2-3; 15 bases agree with TRBD2. From germline, CDR1 is SGDLS and CDR2 YYNGEE. J was trimmed by 5 bases and V by 3 bases; bases with no gene match: 1. The CDR3 contains 15 residues. CDR3 coding DNA: TGTGCCAGCAGCGGGACTAGCGGGAGGGGAGATACGCAGTATTTT. It encodes CASSGTSGRGDTQYF. Together with reference TRBV9 and TRBJ2-3, the CDR3 gives the full variable domain: DSGVTQTPKHLITATGQRVTLRCSPRSGDLSVYWYQQSLDQGLQFLIQYYNGEERAKGNILERFSAQQFPDLHSELNLSSLELGDSALYFCASSGTSGRGDTQYFGPGTRLTVL.

The rearrangement joins TRBV3-1 (or the pseudogene TRBV3-2) to TRBJ2-1; 7 bases are shared with TRBD2. Germline V gene data show CDR1 as LGHDT and CDR2 as YNNKEL (reference sequence). The CDR3 spans 14 residues. The J segment lost 5 bases and the V segment lost 2 bases, leaving 3 bases of the junction unmatched. The CDR3, as DNA: TGTGCCAGCAGCCAACGTCTAGCGGACAATGAGCAGTTCTTC. This gives the protein CASSQRLADNEQFF.

This clone was seen just once. V and J are TRBV5-4 and TRBJ2-5; 8 bases align to TRBD2. Germline CDR1 SGHNT, CDR2 YYREEE (reference sequence). This CDR3 is built from 14 residues. J gave up 5 bases and V 4 bases, and 7 bases lay outside the gene matches. CDR3 region: CASSLTSDRETQYF. In nucleotides, the CDR3 is TGTGCCAGCAGCCTGACTAGCGACCGGGAGACCCAGTACTTC.

The chain employs TRBV10-3 and TRBJ1-4; maybe TRBD1 (5 bases). The V gene's germline CDR1 is ENHRY and CDR2 SYGVKD. V was shortened by 2 bases and J by 5 bases, with 9 bases between the two germline ends. The CDR3 length is 14 residues. The chain's CDR3 is CAISEVGGNEKLFF. The CDR3 nucleotides read TGTGCCATCAGTGAGGTCGGGGGGAATGAAAAACTGTTTTTT.

The genes are TRBV5-4 and TRBJ2-7, with 8 positions matching TRBD1. Germline trimming cut 4 bases from V and 3 bases from J; bases unmatched to any gene: 6. The CDR3 has 14 amino acids. Germline-derived CDR1 and CDR2 are SGHNT and YYREEE (reference sequence). The CDR3 DNA reads as TGTGCCAGCAGCGCCGGGACAGGCCGCTACGAGCAGTACTTC. Amino acids: CASSAGTGRYEQYF.

The rearrangement joins TRBV28 to TRBJ2-3; 8 nucleotides agree with TRBD2. This CDR3 region has 15 residues. CDR1 MDHEN and CDR2 SYDVKM come from the germline V gene. The V and J ends lost 5 bases and 3 bases, in that order; junction bases with no gene match: 7. This chain's CDR3 is CASSPPGLVTDTQYF. The CDR3 DNA reads as TGTGCCAGCAGTCCCCCGGGACTAGTAACAGATACGCAGTATTTT.

The chain couples TRBV2 to TRBJ1-5, with 7 bases that match TRBD1. J gave up 3 bases and V 8 bases, and 4 bases lay outside the gene matches. Germline V gives CDR1 SNHLY, CDR2 FYNNEI. The CDR3 has 13 amino acids. For the CDR3, the DNA is TGTGCCAGCCAGGGACAGAACAATCAGCCCCAGCATTTT. This translates into CASQGQNNQPQHF.

The CDR3 here is CASSHGGGVNYGYTF. The CDR3 coding sequence is TGTGCCAGCAGCCACGGAGGGGGCGTCAACTATGGCTACACCTTC. The J gene is TRBJ1-2, the V gene TRBV7-6, with 7 bases identical to TRBD1. CDR3 length: 15 residues. CDR1 SGHVS and CDR2 FNYEAQ come from the germline V gene. V was clipped by 5 bases and J by 2 bases; unmatched bases: 8.

V usage is TRBV29-1 and J usage is TRBJ2-5; D uncertain. Germline V gene sequence: CDR1 SQVTM, CDR2 ANQGSEA. The CDR3 contains 12 residues. V lost 6 bases and J lost 4, with 12 bases in between. CDR3 in DNA: TGCAGCGTCCGTATCGGAGCAGAGACCCAGTACTTC. Residues: CSVRIGAETQYF.

The rearrangement joins TRBV19 to TRBJ1-5, with D perhaps matching TRBD1 (6 bases). The CDR3 length is 15 residues. Looked up from germline, CDR1 is LNHDA and CDR2 is SQIVND (reference sequence). Deletions cut 7 bases from V and 3 bases from J, with 16 bases between. Here the CDR3 DNA reads TGTGCCAGTACCGCACAGGGAGTCGTCAATCAGCCCCAGCATTTT. As protein: CASTAQGVVNQPQHF.

This sequence joins TRBV5-1 and TRBJ2-3, with 9 nucleotides matching TRBD2. The CDR3 sequence is 16 residues long. The ends lost 4 bases at V and 7 bases at J; junction bases unmatched: 13. Germline V gives CDR1 SGHRS, CDR2 YFSETQ. CDR3 sequence (DNA): TGCGCCAGCAGCGACCTGGGCGGGGGGGTCTGGAATACGCAGTATTTT. This sequence encodes CASSDLGGGVWNTQYF. Using reference TRBV5-1 and TRBJ2-3 for the parts outside the CDR3, the full variable domain is KAGVTQTPRYLIKTRGQQVTLSCSPISGHRSVSWYQQTPGQGLQFLFEYFSETQRNKGNFPGRFSGRQFSNSRSEMNVSTLELGDSALYLCASSDLGGGVWNTQYFGPGTRLTVL.

Turning to this clone: This same CDR3 is encoded by further DNA sequences in the sample. This rearrangement joins TRBV30 to TRBJ1-2; 9 bases agree with TRBD1. Trimming took 3 bases from V and 7 from J; bases not matched to a gene: 3. The germline gives CDR1 GTSNPN, CDR2 SVGIG (reference sequence). The CDR3 contains 12 residues. The CDR3 sequence is CAWRQGAFGYTF. DNA of the CDR3: TGTGCCTGGAGACAGGGGGCTTTTGGCTACACCTTC.

V is TRBV30 and J is TRBJ1-1; 7 bases match TRBD1. V gave up 0 bases and J gave up 5 bases; unmatched junction bases: 6. The CDR3 sequence is 14 residues long. The V gene's germline CDR1 is GTSNPN and CDR2 SVGIG (reference sequence). CDR3 in DNA: TGTGCCTGGAGTGTACAGAGGGGGCGGACTGAAGCTTTCTTT. Protein product: CAWSVQRGRTEAFF.

This clone was counted a few times. This chain uses TRBV29-1 with TRBJ2-3; TRBD2 matches at 9 bases. The CDR3 spans 15 residues. J lost 2 bases, V lost 4 bases, and 7 bases had no gene match. Germline values: CDR1 SQVTM, CDR2 ANQGSEA. This chain's CDR3 is CSVAIGGRATDTQYF. CDR3 nucleotide sequence: TGCAGCGTTGCGATCGGCGGGAGGGCCACAGATACGCAGTATTTT.

This rearrangement joins TRBV19 to TRBJ1-1, with 10 bases lining up with TRBD1. The germline gives CDR1 LNHDA, CDR2 SQIVND (reference sequence). This CDR3 contains 16 residues. The trim removed 7 bases at V and 1 base at J, leaving 9 bases unmatched. This CDR3 reads CASIRDRGGSNTEAFF. In DNA form, the CDR3 reads TGTGCCAGTATCCGGGACAGGGGAGGTTCGAACACTGAAGCTTTCTTT.

About this clone: The sample carries other DNA sequences with the same CDR3. The V call is TRBV5-1, the J call TRBJ2-1; D gene uncertain. Deletions cut 0 bases from V and 4 bases from J, with 8 bases between. CDR3 size: 14 residues. Germline assignment: CDR1 SGHRS and CDR2 YFSETQ. In DNA form, the CDR3 reads TGCGCCAGCAGCTTGGGTCAGTCTTACAATGAGCAGTTCTTC. Translation gives CASSLGQSYNEQFF. Filled out from reference TRBV5-1 and TRBJ2-1, the complete variable domain reads KAGVTQTPRYLIKTRGQQVTLSCSPISGHRSVSWYQQTPGQGLQFLFEYFSETQRNKGNFPGRFSGRQFSNSRSEMNVSTLELGDSALYLCASSLGQSYNEQFFGPGTRLTVL.

V gene TRBV7-2 combines with J gene TRBJ2-7, with 9 bases fitting TRBD2. After removal of 1 base from V and 0 bases from J, the junction contained 7 bases not matched to a gene. CDR3 length: 17 residues. Looked up from germline, CDR1 is SGHTA and CDR2 is FQGNSA. CDR3 sequence (DNA): TGTGCCAGCAGCTTAGTTGGGGCTAGCGGGACCTCCTACGAGCAGTACTTC. Translating it yields CASSLVGASGTSYEQYF.

The J gene is TRBJ2-3, the V gene TRBV20-1; 9 nucleotides agree with TRBD2. J gave up 1 base and V 5 bases, and 4 bases lay outside the gene matches. This CDR3 spans 14 amino acids. In germline, CDR1 is DFQATT, CDR2 SNEGSKA (reference sequence). CDR3 nucleotides: TGCAGTGCTCGTGGCGGGGGGGGCACAGATACGCAGTATTTT. This translates into CSARGGGGTDTQYF.

This chain connects TRBV6-6 to TRBJ1-3; weak D call: TRBD1 (5 bases). The CDR3 is 17 residues long. Germline CDR1 and CDR2: MNHNY and SVGAGI (reference sequence). V was shortened by 5 bases and J by 0 bases, with 17 bases between the two germline ends. The CDR3 coding sequence is TGTGCCAGCAGTCACAGCTCCGGGGGGAGCTCTGGAAACACCATATATTTT. Encoded protein: CASSHSSGGSSGNTIYF.

The chain recombines TRBV24-1 with TRBJ2-2; the D is unclear. The germline gives CDR1 KGHDR, CDR2 SFDVKD. This CDR3 is built from 13 residues. With 1 base removed from V and 7 bases from J, the gap between germline ends came to 6 bases. CDR3 DNA: TGTGCCACCAGTGATTTCTTTAGCGGGGAGCTGTTTTTT. The encoded protein is CATSDFFSGELFF.

The chain joins TRBV3-1 (or the pseudogene TRBV3-2) to TRBJ2-7; 16 nucleotides line up with TRBD2. CDR1 LGHDT and CDR2 YNNKEL come from the germline V gene (reference sequence). J lost 4 bases, V lost 2 bases, and 11 bases had no gene match. The CDR3 is 19 amino acids. The CDR3 nucleotides are TGTGCCAGCAGCCAACTTGCCGGGACTAGCGGGAGGGCCCGGTACGAGCAGTACTTC. This gives the protein CASSQLAGTSGRARYEQYF.

This chain connects TRBV19 to TRBJ1-3; the D is unclear. Trimming took off 11 bases at V and 4 bases at J, with 15 bases between the two ends. CDR3 length equals 13 residues. Germline V CDR1 and CDR2: LNHDA, SQIVND (reference sequence). The CDR3 protein is CAASRERGNTIYF. The DNA for the CDR3 is TGTGCCGCCTCTAGGGAGCGCGGAAACACCATATATTTT.

V usage is TRBV3-1 (or the pseudogene TRBV3-2) and J usage is TRBJ1-2; 8 positions match TRBD1. The germline V gene encodes CDR1 LGHDT and CDR2 YNNKEL (reference sequence). V trimming: 1 base; J trimming: 8 bases; junction bases outside the gene matches: 6. This CDR3 comprises 14 residues. In DNA form, the CDR3 reads TGTGCCAGCAGCCAAGTTGACAGGGGAGGCGGCTACACCTTC. Translation: CASSQVDRGGGYTF.

This clone was recorded once. V usage is TRBV6-4 and J usage is TRBJ2-4; D perhaps matches TRBD1 (6 bases). Germline lookup yields CDR1 MRHNA and CDR2 SNTAGT. The CDR3 totals 14 residues. Trimming cost V 5 bases and J 2 bases, with 10 bases left between them. The CDR3: CASSPTGSKNIQYF. For the CDR3, the DNA is TGTGCCAGCAGTCCTACAGGGTCCAAAAACATTCAGTACTTC.

Only one count was recorded for this clone. The chain recombines TRBV2 with TRBJ2-3; possibly TRBD2 for D (6 bases). Trimming removed 4 bases from V and 0 bases from J, with 20 bases in between. CDR1 and CDR2 from the germline V gene are SNHLY and FYNNEI. The CDR3 has 18 residues. CDR3 region: CASSAQGLPSSSTDTQYF. The CDR3 region has the DNA TGTGCCAGCAGTGCCCAAGGACTACCCTCATCCAGCACAGATACGCAGTATTTT.